This entry describes one T cell receptor beta chain. This entry is derived from a study of shared clonotypes between healthy human individuals. Per sorted-subset replicate PCR, input was approximately 180 ng DNA, representing around 29,000 T cell genomes. The table came from immunoSEQ multiplex PCR; TCRdb's copy has only in-frame clones and leaves some out. The sample lists 950,000 to 1,100,000 clones, roughly 75% occurring once. This receptor was obtained from a man aged 18 to 30 in good health. Sequencing was carried out using memory CD4+ T cells sorted from blood. Subset described: CD45RA-negative fraction.

CDR3 sequence: CASSSRGAGANVLTF. CDR3 bases: TGTGCCAGCAGCTCCAGGGGGGCTGGGGCCAACGTCCTGACTTTC. The V and J genes are TRBV11-2 and TRBJ2-6; possible D gene TRBD1, 7 bases. The CDR3 totals 15 residues. Germline V gene data show CDR1 as SGHAT and CDR2 as FQNNGV. Trimming removed 4 bases from V and 2 bases from J, with 9 bases in between.